These T cell receptor beta chains were read from a single sample in a study of T cell repertoires in cytomegalovirus infection. MiXCR, run by TCRdb on the reads, gives a single entry per CDR3 protein. Of 650,000 to 900,000 distinct CDR3 sequences detected, approximately 32% appear once; the ten largest clones hold around 12%. No antigen has been assigned to these receptors. Source: cultured CD8+ T cells from PBMCs, taken from culture after CMV antigen stimulation. These receptors were taken from a human donor in good health (CMV status not recorded). Some clones in this sample may be carry-over from other donors' samples. The CDR3 runs from the conserved cysteine through the conserved F or W. A D gene is named only where the DNA matches it firmly. For some rows the clone size is stated as once, few or many, or as a class when expanded; others skip it.

clone size	V gene	D gene	J gene	CDR3 DNA	CDR3 protein
NA	TRBV19	NA	TRBJ2-5	TGTGCCAGTAGTATGGATCCAGGGGAAGAGACCCAGTACTTC	CASSMDPGEETQYF
NA	TRBV12-3/TRBV12-4	NA	TRBJ2-1	TGTGCCAGCATCCCCGGCAGCCAACTTTACAATGAGCAGTTCTTC	CASIPGSQLYNEQFF
NA	TRBV2	TRBD2	TRBJ2-2	TGTGCCAGCACTAGCGGGCAAGGATACGGGGAGCTGTTTTTT	CASTSGQGYGELFF
NA	TRBV12-3/TRBV12-4	TRBD2	TRBJ2-1	TGTGCCAGCAGTTCCACGGGGGGGGGAGTAAATGAGCAGTTCTTC	CASSSTGGGVNEQFF
NA	TRBV27	TRBD1	TRBJ1-4	TGTGCCAGCACCTCACAGGGGTCTTATGAAAAACTGTTTTTT	CASTSQGSYEKLFF
NA	TRBV29-1	NA	TRBJ1-2	TGCAGCGTTGAAGATCCGAGACCTCGCGGTGGCTACACCTTC	CSVEDPRPRGGYTF
NA	TRBV2	NA	TRBJ2-7	TGTGCCAGCAGTGAAGCGCCGGGACAAATTTACGAGCAGTACTTC	CASSEAPGQIYEQYF
NA	TRBV6-1	NA	TRBJ2-1	TGTGCCAGCAGGCCTGACAGTTACGGCTACAATGAGCAGTTCTTC	CASRPDSYGYNEQFF
NA	TRBV10-3	TRBD1	TRBJ2-5	TGTGCCATCAGTGCGTGGGACAGGGGGGGGAAAGAGACCCAGTACTTC	CAISAWDRGGKETQYF
NA	TRBV27	NA	TRBJ1-4	TGTGCCAGCGCCCCAGGGTCAACTAATGAAAAACTGTTTTTT	CASAPGSTNEKLFF
NA	TRBV14	NA	TRBJ1-2	TGTGTCAGCAGCCAGCCGACAGTACGTCGCTATGGCTACACCTTC	CVSSQPTVRRYGYTF
few	TRBV4-3	TRBD1	TRBJ2-3	TGCGCCAGCAGCCAAGAGGACAGGGGAGGCACAGATACGCAGTATTTT	CASSQEDRGGTDTQYF
many	TRBV7-2	TRBD2	TRBJ2-1	TGTGCCAGCAGCTTAGAGCGGGGGGCGACTCAGCAGTTCTTC	CASSLERGATQQFF
NA	TRBV4-1	NA	TRBJ1-2	TGCGCCAGCAGCCAAGAATCAACCTATGGCTACACCTTC	CASSQESTYGYTF
few	TRBV12-3/TRBV12-4	NA	TRBJ1-1	TGTGCCAGCAGTCTAAGTGATAGAGCAACTGAAGCTTTCTTT	CASSLSDRATEAFF
NA	TRBV12-3/TRBV12-4	TRBD1	TRBJ2-3	TGTGCCAGCAGTGTTACAGGGGGCGCGGGGGAAGATACGCAGTATTTT	CASSVTGGAGEDTQYF
few	TRBV12-3/TRBV12-4	NA	TRBJ1-2	TGTGCCAGCAGTTTAGGATCATTGACTGGCTACACCTTC	CASSLGSLTGYTF
NA	TRBV6-5	NA	TRBJ2-3	TGTGCCAGCAGTTACTCAGCAGGGACAGATACGCAGTATTTT	CASSYSAGTDTQYF
few	TRBV29-1	NA	TRBJ2-1	TGCAGCGTTGCGGTAAGGGGAGGGCAGTTCTTC	CSVAVRGGQFF
NA	TRBV13	TRBD1	TRBJ1-3	TGTGCCAGCAGCTCGAGGGGGCTCCGCGGAAACACCATATATTTT	CASSSRGLRGNTIYF
many	TRBV25-1	NA	TRBJ2-3	TGTGCCAGCACCGCCAAGAGGGGGGGGGACACAGATACGCAGTATTTT	CASTAKRGGDTDTQYF
NA	TRBV6-6	NA	TRBJ2-5	TGTGCCAGCAGTCCCACCTCGTGGGGGGCCGAGACCCAGTACTTC	CASSPTSWGAETQYF
few	TRBV6-2/TRBV6-3	NA	TRBJ1-1	TGTGCCAGCAGTTGGGCCGAATCTGAAGCTTTCTTT	CASSWAESEAFF
NA	TRBV4-3	TRBD1	TRBJ1-1	TGCGCCAGCAGCCACGGCAGGGGGATCACTGAAGCTTTCTTT	CASSHGRGITEAFF
many	TRBV7-2	TRBD1	TRBJ2-1	TGTGCCAGCAGGGGACAGGGGGCTTGGGATGAGCAGTTCTTC	CASRGQGAWDEQFF
NA	TRBV7-8	NA	TRBJ2-3	TGTGCCAGCAGATCTAATCAGGGGAAACAGGCAGATACGCAGTATTTT	CASRSNQGKQADTQYF
NA	TRBV11-2	TRBD1	TRBJ1-4	TGTGCCAGCAGCTCCCCCGTGGACAGGGGGAGCCTTGGGGAAAAACTGTTTTTT	CASSSPVDRGSLGEKLFF
few	TRBV12-3/TRBV12-4	NA	TRBJ1-3	TGTGCCAGCAGTTTAGAATCAGGAAGGGCCTCTGGAAACACCATATATTTT	CASSLESGRASGNTIYF
NA	TRBV5-1	NA	TRBJ2-1	TGCGCCAGCAGTGGGGAGTACAATGAGCAGTTCTTC	CASSGEYNEQFF
NA	TRBV5-5	NA	TRBJ1-3	TGTGCCAGCAGCTTATCCGGGACGAGCCTGTGGAGCTCTGGAAACACCATATATTTT	CASSLSGTSLWSSGNTIYF
few	TRBV28	NA	TRBJ2-3	TGTGCCAGCAGTTTAACGGCAGGGACAGATACGCAGTATTTT	CASSLTAGTDTQYF
NA	TRBV10-3	NA	TRBJ2-6	TGTGCCATCAGTGTGGACAGCCTGCCGTCCAACGTCCTGACTTTC	CAISVDSLPSNVLTF
NA	TRBV12-5	TRBD1	TRBJ2-7	TGTGCTAGTGGTTTGGGAGATCAGGGGGCAACATCCTACGAGCAGTACTTC	CASGLGDQGATSYEQYF
few	TRBV4-2	TRBD1	TRBJ2-5	TGTGCCAGCAGCTCCGGAACCGGACAGGGGAGCCGAGAGACCCAGTACTTC	CASSSGTGQGSRETQYF
many	TRBV7-2	TRBD2	TRBJ2-5	TGTGCCAGCACCTTAGGGCCCGAGAGGTTTTCGGGGGGGGAGACCCAGTACTTC	CASTLGPERFSGGETQYF
few	TRBV7-6	TRBD2	TRBJ2-3	TGTGCCAGCAGCCCCGGGACTAGCGGGGGCATATTTTTAGATACGCAGTATTTT	CASSPGTSGGIFLDTQYF
NA	TRBV12-3/TRBV12-4	TRBD1	TRBJ1-5	TGTGCCAGCAGCACCCAGGGACAGGGATTCGGTCAGCCCCAGCATTTT	CASSTQGQGFGQPQHF
NA	TRBV6-6	NA	TRBJ2-2	TGTGCCAGCAGTCAGGACGGGGGGCGCCCCGGGGAGCTGTTTTTT	CASSQDGGRPGELFF
few	TRBV7-9	TRBD1	TRBJ2-6	TGTGCCAGTATAACAGGGGGAGCAGTGTCTGGGGCCAACGTCCTGACTTTC	CASITGGAVSGANVLTF
many	TRBV7-8	TRBD2	TRBJ2-3	TGTGCCACCTTAGCGGGGGGGCCAGATACGCAGTATTTT	CATLAGGPDTQYF
many	TRBV7-9	NA	TRBJ2-2	TGTGCCAGCAGCTCACTAAACACCGGGGAGCTGTTTTTT	CASSSLNTGELFF
NA	TRBV4-2	NA	TRBJ2-3	TGTGCCAGCGGCCAACGGGATTTCACAGATACGCAGTATTTT	CASGQRDFTDTQYF
few	TRBV5-6	NA	TRBJ1-6	TGTGCCAGCACCTACAGGGAGCGCTATTCACCCCTCCACTTT	CASTYRERYSPLHF
many	TRBV7-6	NA	TRBJ2-7	TGTGCCAGCAGCTTAGGGGATGAGGCTAGCGAGCAGTACTTC	CASSLGDEASEQYF
many	TRBV7-2	NA	TRBJ1-1	TGTGCCAGCAGCTTAGCCCCTGGGAGGGGCTACCCGGGTACTGAAGCTTTCTTT	CASSLAPGRGYPGTEAFF
NA	TRBV27	NA	TRBJ2-4	TGTGCCAGCAGTCCGAGTGGGGCTGTAAACATTCAGTACTTC	CASSPSGAVNIQYF
NA	TRBV28	NA	TRBJ2-1	TGTGCCAGCACACGAGACCCGGGGAATGAGCAGTTCTTC	CASTRDPGNEQFF
NA	TRBV12-3/TRBV12-4	NA	TRBJ2-4	TGTGCCAGCAGCCTGAGGGAACTTCAGTACTTC	CASSLRELQYF
NA	TRBV18	TRBD2	TRBJ2-2	TGTGCCAGCTCACCATCGACTAGCGGGGGGAGGAACACCGGGGAGCTGTTTTTT	CASSPSTSGGRNTGELFF
few	TRBV12-3/TRBV12-4	NA	TRBJ1-5	TGTGCCAGCGGGGACGACAGGCAGCCCCAGCATTTT	CASGDDRQPQHF
NA	TRBV10-2	NA	TRBJ2-1	TGCGCCAGCATTACCGCTTCCTACAATGAGCAGTTCTTC	CASITASYNEQFF
few	TRBV20-1	NA	TRBJ2-2	TGCAGTGCTAGAGATTCGGTGGTAGGCACCGGGGAGCTGTTTTTT	CSARDSVVGTGELFF
few	TRBV24-1	TRBD1	TRBJ1-5	TGTGCCACCAGTGACGGGACAGGGGACCAGCCCCAGCATTTT	CATSDGTGDQPQHF
NA	TRBV27	TRBD1	TRBJ2-5	TGTGCCAGCAGCCAGGGGACAGGGAAATCCCAGTACTTC	CASSQGTGKSQYF
few	TRBV7-9	TRBD1	TRBJ2-7	TGTGCCAGCAGCCCAGCCCAGGGGGCCCACGAGCAGTACTTC	CASSPAQGAHEQYF
NA	TRBV7-9	NA	TRBJ2-5	TGTGCCAGCAGCTTAGTCGGCAGGGTGTACGAGACCCAGTACTTC	CASSLVGRVYETQYF
few	TRBV4-3	NA	TRBJ2-1	TGCGCCAGCAGCCACGCCCGACAGGTTAGGTCCTACAATGAGCAGTTCTTC	CASSHARQVRSYNEQFF